The sequence of this T cell receptor beta chain was determined in a study of regulatory T cells in long-lasting Graves disease. Study conclusions and caveats: More public clonotypes were shared by persistent patients (about 2,700) than by new patients (about 970).

Sample time point: newly diagnosed GD, antithyroid drugs for less than 3 months. Researchers made the TCR library from RNA that was extracted from PBMCs. The CDR3 totals 16 residues. Germline values: CDR1 SNHLY, CDR2 FYNNEI. The junction had 16 bases not matched to a gene; V was cut back by 6 bases and J by 9 bases. This clonotype appeared many times. No antigen is known for it. Through Arm-PCR of CDR3 regions and iRepertoire HTBI primers, TCR beta libraries were built. TCRdb reprocessed the multiplex PCR reads with MiXCR, giving one entry per CDR3 protein. The sample includes about 500,000 distinct CDR3 sequences, 12% of them seen just once. The same data also went into a second study, on T cells in Graves' hyperthyroidism and ophthalmopathy. That source reports: Based on clinical symptoms, serum thyroxine and TRAb, thyroid ultrasound and orbital computed tomography, diagnoses were reached. Blood also carried most thyroid clonotypes expanded above 0.001. Before onset, by a median of approximately 5.9 months, the model predicted ophthalmopathy.

This material consisted of peripheral blood mononuclear cells (PBMCs), taken at new diagnosis, from a patient treated with antithyroid drugs. This receptor was obtained from a woman in her 30s with Graves disease. The V gene is TRBV2, the J gene TRBJ2-1; 8 bases agree with TRBD2. CDR3 loop: CASRSGAGGRTGEQFF. The DNA for the CDR3 is TGTGCCAGCAGGTCGGGCGCGGGAGGAAGGACGGGTGAGCAGTTCTTC.